This T cell receptor beta chain was obtained from a study of shared clonotypes between healthy human individuals (dated by TCRdb to 2020 to 2022). The study in broad terms: Three men and two women, aged 18 to 49 years, made up the cohort. Blood TCR repertoires of several healthy adults were deeply sequenced to estimate repertoire size and the extent of clonotype sharing between individuals. For each donor, three plates each were used for CD4 naive and CD4 memory, two plates were used for CD8 naive, and one plate was used for CD8 memory. Leukapheresis yielded between about 0.94 and 8.9 billion PBMCs per donor. To increase sequencing depth and limit assay-specific biases, different laboratories used diverse techniques to prepare libraries and sequence TCR repertoires.

Summary of the overall study and its limitations: Because the study included a small number of donors, the genetic and exposure-history diversity represented was limited. Across a handful of donors, roughly 5% of naive CD4, roughly 3.5% of naive CD8, roughly 2.2% of memory CD4, and roughly 0.41% of memory CD8 clonotypes were shared. Rarefaction of sorted-subset datasets indicated incomplete sequencing despite the large sequencing depth. Sampling was restricted to blood, and TCR repertoires in tissues likely differ from the TCR repertoires found in blood. Compared with non-shared clonotypes, clonotypes shared by all four sorted-subset donors had higher generation probabilities. Based on pairwise subsampling, the degree of clonotype sharing among donors was expected to be affected by sequencing depth. Larger estimated clonotype richness was generally found for naive subsets than for memory subsets.

Using the deep immunoSEQ assay, TCR CDR3 regions were amplified from genomic DNA by multiplex PCR. Extracted genomic DNA from each cell subset was spread evenly across all wells of several immunoSEQ 96-well plates, with each plate serving as a replicate. For sorted subsets, each replicate PCR was loaded with around 220 ng genomic DNA, equivalent to some 27,000 T cell genomes. Purified libraries were quantified with a Qubit 3.0 fluorometer, sized on a Bioanalyzer 2100, and re-quantified with the KAPA Library Quantification kit. A separate single-read 150-cycle Illumina NextSeq 550 flow cell was used to sequence each immunoSEQ 96-well plate. The paper's processing steps were these. Because only junctional sequences without quality scores were contained in the immunoSEQ output, filtering matching that applied to full-length reads could not be performed. Sequences were annotated with PyIR, a Python wrapper for IgBLAST v1.9, and V/J genes and CDR3 were assigned using IMGT germline references. Any read was removed if the V/J assignment was weak (E-value above 1e-6), the CDR3 was missing, or the read contained stop codons, out-of-frame junctions, or ambiguous translated residues. A V3J clonotype was defined by an identical inferred V gene, J gene, and CDR3 amino acid sequence. Percentage overlap between repertoires was computed as shared unique clonotypes divided by the size of the smaller repertoire. Richness of each repertoire was evaluated using RTK rarefaction, the Chao1 estimator, and Recon v2.1 estimates of unobserved clonotypes. For all TCRbeta clonotypes obtained by the gDNA method from a few donors, generation probabilities were computed with OLGA. TCRdb stores this immuneACCESS table with in-frame sequences only. Part of the clones is absent; in the studies checked, under half of the shortfall reflects unresolved V genes, and no reason is known for the rest. V and J calls and clone size are copied from that table; D and trimming were computed from the DNA. This sample comprises nearly 2 million clones, just under 95% of them detected only once. Together, the top ten hold approximately 1% of the sample.

The table lists this clone with a count of one. Its antigen remains undetermined. Per-base qualities were not stored, and no clone one base away is much larger. According to the germline V gene, CDR1 reads SGHNT and CDR2 reads YENEEA. The CDR3 contains 15 residues, cysteine and phenylalanine counted. Of the read, only the CDR3 DNA is kept; its 45 bases are in frame from base 1. Relative to germline, V is 5 bases shorter and J is 5 bases shorter, with 17 bases between their ends. CD8 naive samples consisted of CD45RO-negative cells that were positively selected for CCR7, yielding a CD45RA+CCR7+ population without TemRA cells. The donors were healthy, HIV-negative adults who had no recently reported acute infections or vaccinations. Every donor was a Caucasian adult living in Nashville, Tennessee, USA. Blood was obtained by leukapheresis, after which PBMCs were separated by Ficoll-Histopaque density gradient centrifugation and cryopreserved in liquid nitrogen vapor phase. Analytical flow cytometry was used to check the purity and quantity of each magnetically sorted T cell population. Each sorted fraction had its genomic DNA isolated and then quantified by UV absorbance on a Nanodrop 2000c.

Sequencing was carried out using naive CD8+ T cells sorted from blood. In light of the paper, this sample's cell subset or site label describes: CD45RA+CCR7+. The V and J genes are TRBV11-3 and TRBJ2-3; no D segment can be confidently identified. This clonotype was sampled from a man between 18 and 29 years old in good health. The CDR3 reads as follows: CASSPSGVGIDTQYF. At the DNA level, the sequence is TGTGCCAGCAGCCCATCTGGGGTAGGGATAGATACGCAGTATTTT.